The 24 T cell receptor beta chains presented below share a single source sample, sequenced in a study of Graves' ophthalmopathy and Graves' hyperthyroidism. TCR beta CDR3 amplification used RNA transcripts. HTBI primers served in a first-round RT-PCR, which a second-round multiplex PCR followed. Each CDR3 protein is one row after TCRdb ran MiXCR on the multiplex PCR reads. The data contain hundreds of thousands of distinct CDR3 sequences, about 24% of them singletons. The material sequenced was peripheral blood. The receptors derive from a woman aged 18-30 years with stable Graves' hyperthyroidism. Some clones in this sample may be carry-over from other donors' samples.

This clonotype appeared a few times. This rearrangement joins TRBV7-8 to TRBJ1-2; 8 bases are shared with TRBD1. The trim removed 5 bases at V and 8 bases at J, leaving 13 bases unmatched. Germline CDR1 and CDR2: SGHVS and FQNEAQ. The CDR3 has 15 residues. The CDR3 DNA reads TGTGCCAGCAGCGCCCGGGACAGGACTTATTGGGGCTACACCTTC. Translated, it gives CASSARDRTYWGYTF.

This clonotype was picked up many times. The V call is TRBV2, the J call TRBJ2-7; D gene uncertain. The V gene lost 3 bases and the J gene lost 3 bases, with 9 bases spanning the gap. The length of the CDR3 is 13 residues. Germline V lookup: CDR1 SNHLY, CDR2 FYNNEI. For the CDR3, the DNA is TGTGCCAGCAGTGATGGTAACTACTACGAGCAGTACTTC. Its translation: CASSDGNYYEQYF.

This clonotype was found many times. One end of the junction fails to match germline, which may point to a read error. The chain has TRBV19 and TRBJ1-1; D might be TRBD1 (5 bases). Germline V gene data show CDR1 as LNHDA and CDR2 as SQIVND (reference sequence). The CDR3 is 14 residues long. CDR3 bases: TGTGCCAGTACTATAGGGGCCCTGAACACTGAAGCTTTCTTT. Translated, it gives CASTIGALNTEAFF.

Only a few counts were recorded for this clonotype. The chain joins TRBV19 to TRBJ2-7; either TRBD1 or TRBD2 may fit D (5 bases each). Germline V gene sequence: CDR1 LNHDA, CDR2 SQIVND (reference sequence). CDR3 length: 13 residues. The germline V and J ends were trimmed by 3 bases and 4 bases, with 10 bases remaining between them. In DNA form, the CDR3 reads TGTGCCAGTAGTATGGGGACGGGATACGAGCAGTACTTC. Its protein product is CASSMGTGYEQYF.

This clonotype was found many times. This sequence joins TRBV12-3 or TRBV12-4 and TRBJ1-2; D is unresolved. The CDR3 sequence is 11 residues long. V was trimmed by 0 bases and J by 7 bases, leaving 3 bases between them. CDR3 nucleotides: TGTGCCAGCAGTTTAGCGGGTGGCTACACCTTC. As protein: CASSLAGGYTF.

This clonotype occurred many times. The chain couples TRBV6-2 or TRBV6-3 to TRBJ2-5; no clear D. Per germline, CDR1 MNHEY and CDR2 SVGEGT. The CDR3 extends over 11 amino acids. V was clipped by 2 bases and J by 5 bases, with 3 bases between them. The CDR3 region has the DNA TGTGCCAGCAGTTACGTGGAGACCCAGTACTTC. Residues: CASSYVETQYF.

There are a few counts of this clonotype. The CDR3 DNA follows: TGTGCCAGCAGAGCCGCCGGGTACAATGAAAAACTGTTTTTT. Its protein product is CASRAAGYNEKLFF. The rearrangement uses TRBV6-1 and TRBJ1-4, with D uncertain. The CDR3 totals 14 residues. In germline, CDR1 is MNHNS, CDR2 SASEGT. Trimming removed 6 bases from V and 5 bases from J, with 13 bases in between.

This clonotype was seen more than once but under ten times. The chain is built from TRBV28 and TRBJ1-2; D gene ambiguous. The V and J ends lost 6 bases and 8 bases respectively, with 22 bases between them. CDR1 MDHEN and CDR2 SYDVKM come from the germline V gene. The CDR3 covers 15 residues. For the CDR3, the DNA is TGTGCCAGCAGACTTGAAGTTCGGCGGGGAGGAGGCTACACCTTC. Protein: CASRLEVRRGGGYTF.

On this clonotype itself: It is likely a read error, because the conserved phenylalanine at the end of the CDR3 is missing. The chain couples TRBV7-9 to TRBJ1-2; D is unresolved. This CDR3 has 11 amino acids. Trimming pared 4 bases from V and 7 bases from J, leaving 7 bases between. Germline V gene lookup returns CDR1 SEHNR and CDR2 FQNEAQ (reference sequence). The CDR3 DNA sequence: TGTGCCAGCAGCTCCGTCGGTGGCTACACCTAC. It specifies CASSSVGGYTY.

The V gene is TRBV4-1, the J gene TRBJ2-7, with 9 nucleotides matching TRBD1. The CDR3 totals 18 residues. The V and J ends lost 4 bases and 0 bases, in that order; junction bases with no gene match: 13. In germline, CDR1 is MGHRA, CDR2 YSYEKL. The CDR3 loop reads CASSPYRSDRGYSYEQYF. The CDR3 region has the DNA TGCGCCAGCAGCCCCTACCGGTCCGACAGGGGGTACTCCTACGAGCAGTACTTC.

As regards this clonotype: A read error may account for a junction end that differs from germline. The CDR3 is CASSAGQGAGIKYF. CDR3 DNA sequence: TGTGCCAGCAGCGCGGGACAGGGGGCCGGCATTAAGTACTTC. The chain uses TRBV4-2 and TRBJ2-4; 12 bases map to TRBD1. Germline CDR1 is LGHNA and CDR2 is YNFKEQ. The CDR3 has 14 residues.

This clonotype was detected many times. The chain uses TRBV28 and TRBJ2-5, with 10 nucleotides matching TRBD1. The CDR3 sequence is 14 residues long. V lost 8 bases to trimming and J lost 4 bases; unmatched junction nucleotides: 7. Germline V lookup: CDR1 MDHEN, CDR2 SYDVKM. The CDR3: CASVPGQGSETQYF. CDR3 in DNA: TGTGCCAGCGTCCCGGGACAGGGGTCAGAGACCCAGTACTTC.

This clonotype showed up just a few times. Written as DNA, the CDR3 is TGTGCCAGCAGCTTAAGGTCCTGGAACACTGAAGCTTTCTTT. Its protein product is CASSLRSWNTEAFF. This chain joins TRBV5-6 and TRBJ1-1; D gene ambiguous. The V gene's germline CDR1 is SGHDT and CDR2 YYEEEE. Trimming took 2 bases from V and 1 from J, leaving 9 bases between them. The CDR3 spans 14 residues.

The chain has TRBV10-3 and TRBJ2-7; either TRBD1 or TRBD2 may supply D (5 bases each). V lost 0 bases and J lost 3, with 12 bases in between. Germline lookup yields CDR1 ENHRY and CDR2 SYGVKD. The CDR3 is 15 residues long. CDR3 nucleotides: TGTGCCATCAGTGAGTCAGTAGGGGCGGGCTACGAGCAGTACTTC. Amino acid sequence: CAISESVGAGYEQYF.

The genes are TRBV7-2 and TRBJ2-2; D is ambiguous. The germline V gene encodes CDR1 SGHTA and CDR2 FQGNSA. Trimming took 3 bases from V and 8 from J, leaving 7 bases between them. This CDR3 contains 12 residues. The CDR3 DNA is TGTGCCAGCAGCTTCGAGTGGGGGGAGCTGTTTTTT. It is translated as CASSFEWGELFF.

The chain recombines TRBV7-9 with TRBJ2-7; D may be TRBD1 or TRBD2 (5 bases each). Trimming pared 5 bases from V and 3 bases from J, leaving 17 bases between. The germline gives CDR1 SEHNR, CDR2 FQNEAQ (reference sequence). The CDR3 consists of 15 residues. The CDR3 region has the DNA TGTGCCAGCAGCGTTGGGCTGGGGGTCGACTACGAGCAGTACTTC. It codes for CASSVGLGVDYEQYF.

This clonotype has a count of ten or more. This rearrangement joins TRBV11-2 to TRBJ1-5, with D uncertain. This CDR3 is 15 amino acids long. Germline CDR1 is SGHAT and CDR2 is FQNNGV. With 5 bases removed from V and 4 bases from J, the gap between germline ends came to 15 bases. CDR3 residues: CASSQTGILNQPQHF. For the CDR3, the DNA is TGTGCCAGCAGCCAGACCGGGATCTTAAATCAGCCCCAGCATTTT.

This clonotype showed up just once. The rearrangement links TRBV24-1 to TRBJ2-6; TRBD1 agrees at 7 bases. Per the germline V gene, CDR1 is KGHDR and CDR2 is SFDVKD. The CDR3 covers 17 residues. V trimming: 2 bases; J trimming: 4 bases; junction bases outside the gene matches: 7. CDR3: CATSDSQTGRGANVLTF. CDR3 DNA sequence: TGTGCCACCAGTGATTCGCAGACAGGGCGGGGGGCCAACGTCCTGACTTTC.

This clonotype occurred many times. The chain joins TRBV20-1 to TRBJ2-5; 8 bases are a match to TRBD2. Trimming cost V 0 bases and J 5 bases; bases outside gene matches: 11. CDR1 is DFQATT and CDR2 is SNEGSKA in the germline V gene (reference sequence). This CDR3 is 16 amino acids long. As DNA, the CDR3 is TGCAGTGCTAGAGATGATGGAGCGGGGGTCGTTGAGACCCAGTACTTC. The encoded protein is CSARDDGAGVVETQYF.

The gene calls are TRBV5-1 and TRBJ2-7, with 10 bases identical to TRBD1. Germline V CDR1 and CDR2: SGHRS, YFSETQ. Trimming removed 4 bases from V and 4 bases from J; junction bases left unmatched: 5. The CDR3 is made up of 14 amino acids. The CDR3 bases are TGCGCCAGCAGCGGGGGGGACAGGGGATACGAGCAGTACTTC. Translated, it gives CASSGGDRGYEQYF.

In this sample, this clonotype turned up many times. The J gene is TRBJ2-5, the V gene TRBV20-1; possibly TRBD2 for D (5 bases). The ends were cut back, 5 bases at V and 5 bases at J, with 12 bases in the middle. This CDR3 contains 12 residues. From germline, CDR1 is DFQATT and CDR2 SNEGSKA (reference sequence). The CDR3 sequence: CSAPEGRETQYF. Here the CDR3 DNA reads TGCAGTGCTCCAGAGGGCCGGGAGACCCAGTACTTC.

The J gene is TRBJ2-2, the V gene TRBV5-1; 9 bases map to TRBD2. After removal of 0 bases from V and 4 bases from J, the junction contained 10 bases not matched to a gene. This CDR3 has 18 residues. The germline V gene has CDR1 SGHRS and CDR2 YFSETQ. DNA of the CDR3: TGCGCCAGCAGCTTGGTTGTTAGCGGGAGTATGGGCACCGGGGAGCTGTTTTTT. Protein: CASSLVVSGSMGTGELFF.

The CDR3 DNA reads TGTGCCATCAGGGGACAGGGTGAAGGACAGCCCCAGCATTTT. This encodes CAIRGQGEGQPQHF. The chain combines TRBV10-3 with TRBJ1-5, with 9 bases matching TRBD1. Germline CDR1 and CDR2: ENHRY and SYGVKD. The CDR3 is made up of 14 amino acids. V shed 6 bases and J 7 bases; nucleotides not matched to a gene: 7.

In this sample, this clonotype turned up many times. V usage is TRBV27 and J usage is TRBJ1-2, with D uncertain. This CDR3 is built from 16 residues. V was shortened by 5 bases and J by 2 bases, with 18 bases between the two germline ends. Germline assignment: CDR1 MNHEY and CDR2 SMNVEV (reference sequence). CDR3 amino acids: CASSQTGLGGNYGYTF. The CDR3 DNA reads TGTGCCAGCAGTCAGACGGGCCTTGGAGGGAACTATGGCTACACCTTC.